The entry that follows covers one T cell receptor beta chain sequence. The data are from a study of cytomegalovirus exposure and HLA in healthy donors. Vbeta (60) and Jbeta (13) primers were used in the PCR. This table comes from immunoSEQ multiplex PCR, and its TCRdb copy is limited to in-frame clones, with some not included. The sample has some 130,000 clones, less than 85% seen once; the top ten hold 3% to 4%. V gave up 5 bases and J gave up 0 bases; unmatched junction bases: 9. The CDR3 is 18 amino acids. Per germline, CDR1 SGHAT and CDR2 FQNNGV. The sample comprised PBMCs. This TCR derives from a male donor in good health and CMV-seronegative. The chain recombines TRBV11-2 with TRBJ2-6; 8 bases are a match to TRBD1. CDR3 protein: CASSAGQVLSSGANVLTF. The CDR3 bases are TGTGCCAGCAGCGCGGGACAGGTTTTAAGCTCTGGGGCCAACGTCCTGACTTTC.